This is a list of T cell receptor beta chains from one sample in a study of cytomegalovirus exposure and HLA in healthy donors. Sequencing was performed with immunoSEQ multiplex PCR; in TCRdb, only in-frame clones are kept and a portion is missing. Of 200,000 to 250,000 clones listed, roughly 79% are singletons. Sequences were obtained from PBMCs. The receptor set was obtained from a woman aged 40 to 49 in good health and CMV-seronegative. Each CDR3 is given with its conserved first and last residue. A D gene is named only where the DNA matches it firmly. Clone size, where shown, is once, few, many, or a class for clones that have expanded.

j_call,d_call,v_call,clone_size,cdr3_nt,cdr3_aa
TRBJ1-5,TRBD1,TRBV19,.,TGTGCCAGTACGAACACAGGGGGACAGCGTCAGCCCCAGCATTTT,CASTNTGGQRQPQHF
TRBJ2-5,TRBD2,TRBV19,.,TGTGCCAGTAGTATTGGGGGACTAGCGGAGCAAGAGACCCAGTACTTC,CASSIGGLAEQETQYF
TRBJ2-5,.,TRBV7-9,.,TGTGCCAGCAGCTCATCGGGGGTACAAGAGACCCAGTACTTC,CASSSSGVQETQYF
TRBJ2-1,TRBD2,TRBV11-3,.,TGTGCCAGCAGCTCCACCGGGACTAGCGGACCTCGGGAGCAGTTCTTC,CASSSTGTSGPREQFF
TRBJ1-6,TRBD1,TRBV9,.,TGTGCCAGCACAGGGGGCTTTTATAATTCACCCCTCCACTTT,CASTGGFYNSPLHF
TRBJ1-1,.,TRBV7-2,.,TGTGCCAGCAGCCCCGGGACACCCAAATACGAAGCTTTCTTT,CASSPGTPKYEAFF
TRBJ1-2,.,TRBV19,few,TGTGCCAGTACTACGCTCAACTATGGCTACACCTTC,CASTTLNYGYTF
TRBJ1-5,TRBD1,TRBV7-2,.,TGTGCCAGCAGCTTAGGGCCAGGGGGTCAGCCCCAGCATTTT,CASSLGPGGQPQHF
TRBJ2-2,TRBD2,TRBV28,.,TGTGCCAGCAGTGCGGGGGGGTCGAACACCGGGGAGCTGTTTTTT,CASSAGGSNTGELFF
TRBJ2-3,TRBD2,TRBV19,.,TGTGCCAGTAGTATGTTGCGGGGGGGTGAAACGCAGTATTTT,CASSMLRGGETQYF
TRBJ1-1,.,TRBV5-1,.,TGCGCCAGCAGCTTGGAGCGGAGCGTCACTGAAGCTTTCTTT,CASSLERSVTEAFF
TRBJ2-1,TRBD2,TRBV4-3,.,TGCGCCAGCAGCCGAGGACTAGCGGGGGGATACAATGAGCAGTTCTTC,CASSRGLAGGYNEQFF
TRBJ2-5,TRBD2,TRBV4-3,.,TGCGCCAGCAGCCAAGATTGGCGGGGGGGCAGCGGGGAGACCCAGTACTTC,CASSQDWRGGSGETQYF
TRBJ2-5,TRBD2,TRBV5-1,.,TGCGCCAGCAGCTTGGCGGGGGGGCTAGGAGAGACCCAGTACTTC,CASSLAGGLGETQYF
TRBJ2-2,TRBD1,TRBV7-2,.,TGTGCCAGCAGTTCACGACAGGGGACTTACGGGGAGCTGTTTTTT,CASSSRQGTYGELFF
TRBJ2-7,.,TRBV25-1,.,TGTGCCAGCGGGCCCCCCGGTTTCCGGGAGCAGTACTTC,CASGPPGFREQYF
TRBJ1-1,.,TRBV19,.,TGTGCCACTTTAAAACAGCCGAACACTGAAGCTTTCTTT,CATLKQPNTEAFF
TRBJ2-1,.,TRBV30,.,TGTGCCTGGACCGGACCGGCGGGGTGGCCTGTTGAGCAGTTCTTC,CAWTGPAGWPVEQFF
TRBJ1-3,TRBD1,TRBV9,.,TGTGCCAGCAGCCTCGAGCCGTCCACACAGGGGGGAGTAGGAAACACCATATATTTT,CASSLEPSTQGGVGNTIYF
TRBJ1-2,.,TRBV9,.,TGTGCCAGCAGCGTAGCAGGGGCCGGTAACTATGGCTACACCTTC,CASSVAGAGNYGYTF
TRBJ2-1,TRBD2,TRBV19,few,TGTGCCAGTAGGGTGGGACTAGCGGGGGGCCCATTTGAGCAGTTCTTC,CASRVGLAGGPFEQFF
TRBJ1-5,TRBD1,TRBV28,.,TGTGCCAGCAGTTTCCCGGACAGGTATCAGCCCCAGCATTTT,CASSFPDRYQPQHF
TRBJ2-5,TRBD2,TRBV7-2,.,TGTGCCAGCACCCTTAGCGGGACCGCCCAAGAGACCCAGTACTTC,CASTLSGTAQETQYF
TRBJ1-2,TRBD1,TRBV6-6,.,TGTGCCAGGCCCTGGACAGGGGGCTTTTCCTACTATGGCTACACCTTC,CARPWTGGFSYYGYTF
TRBJ1-2,TRBD1,TRBV29-1,.,TGCAGCGTTCGACAGGGTACATATGGCTACACCTTC,CSVRQGTYGYTF
TRBJ2-3,TRBD1,TRBV5-1,.,TGCGCCAGCAGCTTGGAAATCCAGGGGGCGGATACGCAGTATTTT,CASSLEIQGADTQYF
TRBJ1-1,.,TRBV7-2,few,TGTGCCAGCAGCTTACAAGCAAACACTGAAGCTTTCTTT,CASSLQANTEAFF
TRBJ1-2,.,TRBV19,.,TGTGCCAGTAGTATCCCAGGCGCGGGAGGCTACACCTTC,CASSIPGAGGYTF
TRBJ2-5,.,TRBV9,.,TGTGCCAGCAGCGCGAGCCCGCAAGAGACCCAGTACTTC,CASSASPQETQYF
TRBJ2-5,TRBD2,TRBV5-6,.,TGTGCCAGCAGCCTGACTAGCGGGGGGGCGTCCCAGTACTTC,CASSLTSGGASQYF
TRBJ2-3,TRBD2,TRBV27,.,TGTGCCAGCAGTTCTAGCGGCAATACGCAGTATTTT,CASSSSGNTQYF
TRBJ2-1,.,TRBV5-1,once,TGCGCCAGCGACCCGGGAAGCTCCTACAATGAGCAGTTCTTC,CASDPGSSYNEQFF
TRBJ2-3,TRBD1,TRBV4-3,.,TGCGCCAGCAGCCAACAGGGGACAGCGGATACGCAGTATTTT,CASSQQGTADTQYF
TRBJ1-1,TRBD1,TRBV6-5,.,TGTGCCAGCAGCCCCGGTGGACAGGGGTCGAATGAAGCTTTCTTT,CASSPGGQGSNEAFF
TRBJ1-2,TRBD1,TRBV18,.,TGTGCCAGCTCTTCGACAGGGGCCGACTATGGCTACACCTTC,CASSSTGADYGYTF
TRBJ2-5,.,TRBV5-1,.,TGCGCCAGCAGCTTGATAGAAGGGGTTGAGACCCAGTACTTC,CASSLIEGVETQYF
TRBJ2-5,TRBD2,TRBV28,.,TGTGCCAGCAGTTTGGGTTTGTCCGAGACTAGCTCATCCCAGGGGACCCAGTACTTC,CASSLGLSETSSSQGTQYF
TRBJ1-1,.,TRBV7-6,.,TGTGCCAGCTCGGGGACATATAACACTGAGGCTTTCTTT,CASSGTYNTEAFF
TRBJ1-2,.,TRBV5-1,.,TGCGCCAGCCGCTTAGGTCTAGGCACTAACTATGGCTACACCTTC,CASRLGLGTNYGYTF
TRBJ1-1,.,TRBV5-1,once,TGCGCCAGCAACCCTGCCGGGACACCCAGTACTGAAGCTTTCTTT,CASNPAGTPSTEAFF
TRBJ1-2,.,TRBV29-1,.,TGCAGCGTTGAGGGAGAAGCCGGCTACACCTTC,CSVEGEAGYTF
TRBJ1-1,.,TRBV7-3,.,TGTGCCAGCAGCTTATACCCGAAGGGGAACCTGAACACTGAAGCTTTCTTT,CASSLYPKGNLNTEAFF
TRBJ2-5,.,TRBV5-1,.,TGCGCCAGCAGCTTGGAACAGGGTGAAGAGACCCAGTACTTC,CASSLEQGEETQYF
TRBJ1-1,.,TRBV30,.,TGTGCCTGTATCAGGGTGGGAGCTTTCTTT,CACIRVGAFF